These 20 T cell receptor beta chains were sequenced from one sample in a study of cytomegalovirus exposure and HLA in healthy donors. PCR used 60 Vbeta primers and 13 Jbeta primers. The repertoire was sequenced with immunoSEQ multiplex PCR; TCRdb's copy has only in-frame clones and lacks some. The sample holds some 140,000 clones, around 77% seen once. Material: PBMCs. These receptor sequences come from a man aged 30-40 years in good health.

Details on this clone: This sample also contains other DNA sequences that code for the same CDR3. V usage is TRBV7-2 and J usage is TRBJ2-5; 7 positions match TRBD1. This CDR3 is built from 14 residues. The V segment lost 0 bases and the J segment 5 bases; nucleotides outside the gene matches: 3. Germline loops: CDR1 SGHTA, CDR2 FQGNSA. Here the CDR3 reads CASSLAGRGETQYF. CDR3 coding DNA: TGTGCCAGCAGCTTAGCTGGCAGGGGGGAGACCCAGTACTTC.

The CDR3, as DNA: TGTGCCAGCAACCGCGGGATCGGTCGGGACAATGAGCAGTTCTTC. It specifies CASNRGIGRDNEQFF. The chain carries TRBV6-1 and TRBJ2-1, with D perhaps matching TRBD2 (6 bases). The CDR3 runs 15 residues. V lost 7 bases to trimming and J lost 5 bases, with 18 bases between them. Germline lookup yields CDR1 MNHNS and CDR2 SASEGT.

V usage is TRBV27 and J usage is TRBJ2-1; TRBD2 matches 7 bases. V shed 9 bases, J shed 5 bases, and the junction held 7 bases outside the gene matches. This CDR3 is 13 amino acids long. The V gene's germline CDR1 is MNHEY and CDR2 SMNVEV (reference sequence). This CDR3 is CASQRDLHNEQFF. The CDR3 region has the DNA TGTGCCAGTCAGCGGGACCTTCACAATGAGCAGTTCTTC.

The V gene is TRBV27, the J gene TRBJ1-2; TRBD1 matches at 7 bases. The CDR3 runs to 12 residues. CDR1 and CDR2 (germline): MNHEY, SMNVEV (reference sequence). After removal of 10 bases from V and 4 bases from J, the junction contained 6 bases not matched to a gene. The CDR3 DNA reads TGTGCCACCGGGACAGCCCCCTATGGCTACACCTTC. Translating gives CATGTAPYGYTF.

This chain uses TRBV7-3 with TRBJ1-1; the D is unclear. Looked up from germline, CDR1 is SGHTA and CDR2 is FQGTGA. The germline V and J ends were trimmed by 1 base and 4 bases, with 13 bases remaining between them. CDR3 length equals 15 residues. The CDR3 loop reads CASSLIGDRSTEAFF. The CDR3 DNA reads as TGTGCCAGCAGCTTAATCGGGGATCGGAGCACTGAAGCTTTCTTT.

The rearrangement joins TRBV11-2 to TRBJ2-7, with a possible D match to TRBD1 (7 bases). Trimming stripped 1 base from V and 0 bases from J, with 10 bases between. The CDR3 is 15 residues long. Germline CDR1 and CDR2: SGHAT and FQNNGV. The CDR3 region has the DNA TGTGCCAGCAGCTTAGCCCAGGGGGGCTCCTACGAGCAGTACTTC. Translation: CASSLAQGGSYEQYF.

The chain couples TRBV29-1 to TRBJ2-2; a weak D match, TRBD1 (6 bases). Germline lookup yields CDR1 SQVTM and CDR2 ANQGSEA. V was trimmed by 3 bases and J by 6 bases, leaving 17 bases between them. This CDR3 has 15 residues. The CDR3 loop is CSVDVRGGGSGELFF. CDR3 coding DNA: TGCAGCGTTGACGTTAGGGGTGGGGGCTCCGGGGAGCTGTTTTTT.

The rearrangement links TRBV11-2 to TRBJ2-7; 12 bases line up with TRBD2. Germline V gives CDR1 SGHAT, CDR2 FQNNGV. The CDR3 spans 16 residues. The ends lost 5 bases at V and 4 bases at J; junction bases unmatched: 9. CDR3 loop: CASSPRLAGVLYEQYF. CDR3 coding DNA: TGTGCCAGCAGCCCCCGACTAGCGGGAGTGTTGTACGAGCAGTACTTC.

This chain connects TRBV7-9 to TRBJ2-1; 9 bases line up with TRBD2. The CDR3 contains 14 residues. The germline V gene encodes CDR1 SEHNR and CDR2 FQNEAQ (reference sequence). V shed 8 bases, J shed 2 bases, and the junction held 4 bases outside the gene matches. Here the CDR3 DNA reads TGTGCCAGCGCCTCTAGCGGGGCCTACAATGAGCAGTTCTTC. This sequence encodes CASASSGAYNEQFF.

The chain is built from TRBV7-8 and TRBJ2-5; maybe TRBD2 (6 bases). V was pared by 2 bases and J by 4 bases, with 11 bases between. This CDR3 contains 14 residues. Looked up from germline, CDR1 is SGHVS and CDR2 is FQNEAQ. CDR3 loop: CASSLTSLLETQYF. CDR3 in DNA: TGTGCCAGCAGCTTAACTAGCCTTTTAGAGACCCAGTACTTC.

V and J are TRBV7-8 and TRBJ2-2, with D perhaps matching TRBD1 (5 bases). Per germline, CDR1 SGHVS and CDR2 FQNEAQ. Trimming shortened V by 5 bases and J by 0 bases, and 19 bases separated the two germline ends. CDR3 length: 18 residues. This chain's CDR3 is CASSPGGASTANTGELFF. The CDR3 bases are TGTGCCAGCAGCCCAGGTGGGGCTTCCACAGCGAACACCGGGGAGCTGTTTTTT.

The genes are TRBV7-9 and TRBJ2-7; TRBD2 aligns across 10 bases. The CDR3 length is 14 residues. V dropped 5 bases and J dropped 6; count of bases not matched to a gene: 7. The germline gives CDR1 SEHNR, CDR2 FQNEAQ (reference sequence). The CDR3: CASSLSGRSGEQYF. For the CDR3, the DNA is TGTGCCAGCAGCCTTAGCGGGAGGTCGGGCGAGCAGTACTTC.

The genes are TRBV18 and TRBJ1-1; 8 nucleotides line up with TRBD1. CDR1 and CDR2 from the germline V gene are KGHSH and LQKENI. CDR3 length equals 15 residues. V was pared by 2 bases and J by 6 bases, with 8 bases of the junction left unmatched. The CDR3 here is CASSPGVQGGAEAFF. In DNA, the CDR3 is TGTGCCAGCTCACCAGGAGTACAGGGGGGGGCTGAAGCTTTCTTT.

The chain couples TRBV9 to TRBJ2-1, with TRBD1 identical over 9 bases. CDR1 and CDR2 from the germline V gene are SGDLS and YYNGEE. V lost 5 bases, J lost 6 bases, and 9 bases stayed unmatched. This CDR3 contains 15 residues. The CDR3 sequence: CASSRGQGALNEQFF. The CDR3 DNA sequence: TGTGCCAGCAGTCGGGGACAGGGTGCCCTCAATGAGCAGTTCTTC.

This chain links TRBV5-1 with TRBJ2-7, with a tentative D call TRBD1 (6 bases). Between the trimmed V and J ends, which lost 4 bases and 6 bases, there was a span of 23 bases. CDR1 SGHRS and CDR2 YFSETQ come from the germline V gene. This CDR3 region has 16 residues. The CDR3 DNA reads TGCGCCAGCAGCCGTGGACAGTTTAATGCTCTGGGCGAGCAGTACTTC. Translated: CASSRGQFNALGEQYF.

This clone was counted a few times. This sequence joins TRBV11-2 and TRBJ2-1, with 13 bases lining up with TRBD2. The germline V gene has CDR1 SGHAT and CDR2 FQNNGV. This CDR3 has 15 amino acids. V lost 4 bases, J lost 10 bases, and 7 bases stayed unmatched. CDR3 in amino acids: CASSSGTSGTREQFF. The CDR3 DNA reads as TGTGCCAGCAGCTCGGGGACTAGCGGGACTCGCGAGCAGTTCTTC.

The chain couples TRBV9 to TRBJ2-5, with D maybe TRBD2 (6 bases). V was shortened by 0 bases and J by 5 bases, with 14 bases between the two germline ends. The CDR3 consists of 15 residues. Germline loops: CDR1 SGDLS, CDR2 YYNGEE. The CDR3 DNA follows: TGTGCCAGCAGCGTAGACGGGAGAATGATCGAGACCCAGTACTTC. Amino acids: CASSVDGRMIETQYF.

This clone was seen a single time. The J gene is TRBJ1-2, the V gene TRBV30; 10 positions match TRBD1. J was trimmed by 6 bases and V by 0 bases; bases with no gene match: 4. Germline-derived CDR1 and CDR2 are GTSNPN and SVGIG (reference sequence). The CDR3 is made up of 14 amino acids. The CDR3 spells CAWSVLGTGDGYTF. CDR3 DNA sequence: TGTGCCTGGAGTGTACTTGGGACAGGGGATGGCTACACCTTC.

This chain links TRBV4-2 with TRBJ2-1; D remains unclear. Trimming left V 3 bases short and J 8 bases short, with 8 bases between. This CDR3 is 12 amino acids long. CDR1 is LGHNA, CDR2 YNFKEQ, per germline. As DNA, the CDR3 is TGTGCCAGCAGCCACTTCTCCCATGAGCAGTTCTTC. It encodes CASSHFSHEQFF.

A few counts support this clone. V usage is TRBV9 and J usage is TRBJ2-5; TRBD2 is a possible D gene (6 bases). The CDR3 is 14 amino acids. The germline CDR1 and CDR2 sequences are SGDLS and YYNGEE. The V gene lost 3 bases and the J gene lost 4 bases, with 13 bases spanning the gap. CDR3 in amino acids: CASSARMGGETQYF. The CDR3, as DNA: TGTGCCAGCAGCGCTCGGATGGGGGGAGAGACCCAGTACTTC. Together with reference TRBV9 and TRBJ2-5, the CDR3 gives the full variable domain: DSGVTQTPKHLITATGQRVTLRCSPRSGDLSVYWYQQSLDQGLQFLIQYYNGEERAKGNILERFSAQQFPDLHSELNLSSLELGDSALYFCASSARMGGETQYFGPGTRLLVL.